The 27 T cell receptor beta chains listed next were all sequenced from one sample in a study of blood T cell repertoires in COVID-19. Clones were read by immunoSEQ multiplex PCR, and TCRdb kept only the in-frame ones, dropping some. This repertoire shows a few hundred thousand clones, approximately 85% found once; its top ten account for approximately 7.9%. Sequences were obtained from peripheral blood. The receptor set was obtained from a human donor in a cohort sampled during active COVID-19.

This rearrangement joins TRBV18 to TRBJ1-2; maybe TRBD1 (5 bases). CDR1 and CDR2 from the germline V gene are KGHSH and LQKENI. Trimming cost V 3 bases and J 9 bases, with 11 bases left between them. The CDR3 spans 12 residues. The CDR3 sequence: CASSPSGGSYTF. CDR3 in DNA: TGTGCCAGCTCACCCAGCGGGGGGAGCTACACCTTC.

The J gene is TRBJ2-6, the V gene TRBV4-1; D remains ambiguous. V was trimmed by 10 bases and J by 0 bases, leaving 4 bases between them. The germline CDR1 and CDR2 sequences are MGHRA and YSYEKL. The CDR3 contains 12 residues. The CDR3 DNA follows: TGCGCCACCTCCTCTGGGGCCAACGTCCTGACTTTC. Translation gives CATSSGANVLTF.

The chain joins TRBV5-1 to TRBJ1-1; the match to TRBD1 covers 10 bases. After removal of 5 bases from V and 4 bases from J, the junction contained 5 bases not matched to a gene. Per germline, CDR1 SGHRS and CDR2 YFSETQ. The CDR3 is made up of 14 amino acids. CDR3 nucleotide sequence: TGCGCCAGCAGATACAGGACAGGGGGCACTGAAGCTTTCTTT. Encoded protein: CASRYRTGGTEAFF.

In its sample, this clone was seen once. The chain recombines TRBV30 with TRBJ1-1; no clear D gene. The V end lost 6 bases, the J end lost 2 bases, and 13 bases lay between the germline ends. CDR3 size: 13 residues. Germline V gene lookup returns CDR1 GTSNPN and CDR2 SVGIG (reference sequence). The CDR3 DNA reads TGTGCCTGTAAGTCCGGGTTTAACACTGAAGCTTTCTTT. It encodes CACKSGFNTEAFF.

V gene TRBV3-1 (or the pseudogene TRBV3-2) combines with J gene TRBJ2-2; 8 positions agree with TRBD2. The V and J ends lost 4 bases and 6 bases, in that order; junction bases with no gene match: 7. The CDR3 has 15 residues. In germline, CDR1 is LGHDT, CDR2 YNNKEL (reference sequence). The CDR3 DNA sequence: TGTGCCAGCAGCCTTCGGACTAGCCTGCCCGGGGAGCTGTTTTTT. This encodes CASSLRTSLPGELFF.

The chain links TRBV30 to TRBJ1-4; no firm D call. The CDR3 is made up of 14 amino acids. V shed 0 bases and J shed 6 bases, with 11 bases lying between them. Germline V gene data show CDR1 as GTSNPN and CDR2 as SVGIG (reference sequence). The CDR3 region is CAWSVADGYEKLFF. In nucleotides, the CDR3 is TGTGCCTGGAGTGTGGCCGACGGGTATGAAAAACTGTTTTTT.

The chain links TRBV10-2 to TRBJ1-2; 7 bases fit TRBD1. V lost 8 bases and J lost 0; bases outside the gene matches: 6. The CDR3 covers 14 residues. The germline V gene has CDR1 WSHSY and CDR2 SAAADI. In DNA form, the CDR3 reads TGCGCCAGCGGGGGACAGACTACTAACTATGGCTACACCTTC. Its translation is CASGGQTTNYGYTF.

This clone was counted only a few times. V and J are TRBV6-6 and TRBJ2-2; the D gene is possibly TRBD1 (6 bases). The germline V and J ends were trimmed by 11 bases and 2 bases, with 12 bases remaining between them. Germline V CDR1 and CDR2: MNHNY, SVGAGI (reference sequence). The CDR3 is 13 residues long. This CDR3 reads CAALQGNTGELFF. CDR3 bases: TGTGCCGCACTACAGGGCAACACCGGGGAGCTGTTTTTT.

The sample holds one count of this clone. The chain combines TRBV9 with TRBJ2-7; TRBD1 matches 8 bases. Germline-derived CDR1 and CDR2 are SGDLS and YYNGEE. This CDR3 spans 13 amino acids. V gave up 4 bases and J gave up 3 bases; unmatched junction bases: 3. DNA of the CDR3: TGTGCCAGCAGCCCACAGGGGGGCTACGAGCAGTACTTC. Encoded protein: CASSPQGGYEQYF.

The rearrangement uses TRBV5-6 and TRBJ1-1; D is perhaps TRBD1 (5 bases). V lost 4 bases and J lost 7, with 14 bases in between. The germline V gene has CDR1 SGHDT and CDR2 YYEEEE. The CDR3 sequence is 13 residues long. The CDR3 region has the DNA TGTGCCAGCAGCCTGGGACTGCTCTTTGAAGCTTTCTTT. Its protein is CASSLGLLFEAFF.

This chain connects TRBV15 to TRBJ2-1, with a tentative D call TRBD2 (7 bases). V shed 8 bases and J shed 7 bases, with 21 bases lying between them. Germline values: CDR1 LNHNV, CDR2 YYDKDF (reference sequence). The CDR3 totals 15 residues. The CDR3 spells CATCTWGGGSNEQFF. DNA of the CDR3: TGTGCCACCTGCACCTGGGGGGGCGGTTCGAATGAGCAGTTCTTC.

The chain recombines TRBV28 with TRBJ2-1; D possibly corresponds to TRBD2 (7 bases). CDR3 length: 13 residues. Germline V gene sequence: CDR1 MDHEN, CDR2 SYDVKM. The CDR3 nucleotides read TGTGTCATAAGGGGGGGTGGGTACAATGAGCAGTTCTTC. Residues: CVIRGGGYNEQFF.

The V call is TRBV24-1, the J call TRBJ2-2, with D tentatively TRBD1 (5 bases). The CDR3 totals 14 residues. Germline lookup yields CDR1 KGHDR and CDR2 SFDVKD. Trimming removed 9 bases from V and 3 bases from J, with 13 bases in between. This CDR3 is CATGAPWDTGELFF. The CDR3 nucleotides are TGTGCCACCGGGGCCCCCTGGGACACCGGGGAGCTGTTTTTT.

J is TRBJ2-7 and V is TRBV10-3, with D tentatively TRBD1 (6 bases). The V end lost 3 bases, the J end lost 3 bases, and 15 bases lay between the germline ends. CDR1 ENHRY and CDR2 SYGVKD come from the germline V gene. The CDR3 consists of 15 residues. This chain's CDR3 is CAISDWVGQNYEQYF. CDR3 coding DNA: TGTGCCATCAGTGATTGGGTTGGACAGAACTACGAGCAGTACTTC.

The rearrangement joins TRBV20-1 to TRBJ1-4; maybe TRBD1 (5 bases). The CDR3 has 11 amino acids. Germline V gene sequence: CDR1 DFQATT, CDR2 SNEGSKA (reference sequence). V was cut by 6 bases and J by 7 bases, with 9 bases left in between. In DNA form, the CDR3 reads TGCAGTGCCACCACAGGTGAAAAACTGTTTTTT. Translation gives CSATTGEKLFF.

This chain connects TRBV6-1 to TRBJ1-5; no definite D call. Per the germline V gene, CDR1 is MNHNS and CDR2 is SASEGT. Trimming pared 3 bases from V and 4 bases from J, leaving 13 bases between. This CDR3 is 15 amino acids long. CDR3 nucleotide sequence: TGTGCCAGCAGTGACCTAAGAGGAGGGAATCAGCCCCAGCATTTT. This translates into CASSDLRGGNQPQHF.

This clone was counted ten times or more. The gene calls are TRBV9 and TRBJ2-7, with TRBD1 matching 7 bases. Trimming took 4 bases from V and 2 from J; bases not matched to a gene: 9. CDR3 length: 15 residues. Germline CDR1 and CDR2: SGDLS and YYNGEE. The DNA of the CDR3 is TGTGCCAGCAGCCCCCTCCGGACAGGAACCTACGAGCAGTACTTC. Translated: CASSPLRTGTYEQYF.

This clone was detected once. This CDR3 reads CASSRGVFSTNEKLFF. The CDR3 bases are TGTGCCAGTAGTCGGGGGGTGTTTTCTACTAATGAAAAACTGTTTTTT. This chain links TRBV19 with TRBJ1-4; D is possibly TRBD1 (5 bases). Germline CDR1 reads LNHDA; CDR2 reads SQIVND (reference sequence). This CDR3 has 16 amino acids. Trimming removed 5 bases from V and 2 bases from J, with 15 bases in between.

J is TRBJ2-4 and V is TRBV19; D might be TRBD1 (6 bases). The CDR3 consists of 14 residues. Germline V gene data show CDR1 as LNHDA and CDR2 as SQIVND (reference sequence). Trimming took 8 bases from V and 7 from J, leaving 18 bases between them. The CDR3 region has the DNA TGTGCCAGTTCTGACCCAGGGGTAGGGAACATTCAGTACTTC. Translating it yields CASSDPGVGNIQYF.

The CDR3, as DNA: TGTGCCAGTAGTATTCGGAGCGGGGCCCGATCAGGCATTCAGTACTTC. The encoded protein is CASSIRSGARSGIQYF. V gene TRBV19 combines with J gene TRBJ2-4; 7 nucleotides match TRBD2. The CDR3 spans 16 residues. Germline V lookup: CDR1 LNHDA, CDR2 SQIVND (reference sequence). V trimming: 3 bases; J trimming: 9 bases; junction bases outside the gene matches: 14.

This rearrangement joins TRBV28 to TRBJ1-4, with TRBD1 matching over 10 bases. V trimming: 6 bases; J trimming: 7 bases; junction bases outside the gene matches: 8. The germline CDR1 and CDR2 sequences are MDHEN and SYDVKM. The CDR3 sequence is 15 residues long. CDR3 loop: CASRAGQGLGEKLFF. CDR3 DNA sequence: TGTGCCAGCAGAGCGGGACAGGGGTTAGGTGAAAAACTGTTTTTT.

The V gene is TRBV11-2, the J gene TRBJ2-3, with D perhaps TRBD1 (5 bases). Per the germline V gene, CDR1 is SGHAT and CDR2 is FQNNGV. Trimming left V 2 bases short and J 2 bases short, with 14 bases between. The CDR3 is made up of 16 amino acids. CDR3 in DNA: TGTGCCAGCAGCTTAACTACAGGCGCAACCACAGATACGCAGTATTTT. It yields the protein CASSLTTGATTDTQYF.

This chain joins TRBV2 and TRBJ2-7; D possibly corresponds to TRBD2 (7 bases). Deletions cut 6 bases from V and 7 bases from J, with 16 bases between. CDR1 is SNHLY and CDR2 is FYNNEI in the germline V gene. The CDR3 covers 13 residues. The CDR3 reads CASSGGGASEQYF. CDR3 bases: TGTGCCAGCAGCGGTGGGGGGGCGAGTGAGCAGTACTTC. The full variable domain, rest sourced from reference TRBV2 and TRBJ2-7, is EPEVTQTPSHQVTQMGQEVILRCVPISNHLYFYWYRQILGQKVEFLVSFYNNEISEKSEIFDDQFSVERPDGSNFTLKIRSTKLEDSAMYFCASSGGGASEQYFGPGTRLTVT.

The chain joins TRBV4-1 to TRBJ1-1; D is uncertain. The CDR3 extends over 15 amino acids. Trimming removed 5 bases at V and 4 bases at J, with 17 bases between. CDR1 is MGHRA and CDR2 is YSYEKL in the germline V gene. The CDR3, as DNA: TGCGCCAGCAGCTTTCAAACCCCACGGGGCACTGAAGCTTTCTTT. Translating gives CASSFQTPRGTEAFF.

This clone was recorded once. V and J are TRBV2 and TRBJ2-7; possibly TRBD1 for D (6 bases). V gave up 7 bases and J gave up 1 base, with 14 bases separating them. The CDR3 runs to 14 residues. CDR1 is SNHLY, CDR2 FYNNEI, per germline. The CDR3: CASTADRISYEQYF. The DNA of the CDR3 is TGTGCCAGCACGGCCGACAGGATTTCCTACGAGCAGTACTTC.

The chain carries TRBV4-1 and TRBJ2-2; 7 positions agree with TRBD1. CDR1 MGHRA and CDR2 YSYEKL come from the germline V gene. CDR3 length: 18 amino acids. V was pared by 1 base and J by 1 base, with 9 bases of the junction left unmatched. CDR3 in amino acids: CASSQVGTAKMNTGELFF. The DNA for the CDR3 is TGCGCCAGCAGCCAAGTTGGGACAGCCAAAATGAACACCGGGGAGCTGTTTTTT.

V and J are TRBV5-6 and TRBJ2-7; 7 bases match TRBD2. V shed 6 bases and J 6 bases; nucleotides not matched to a gene: 3. The CDR3 consists of 11 residues. Germline CDR1 is SGHDT and CDR2 is YYEEEE. CDR3 sequence (DNA): TGTGCCAGCACGCGGGAGAGCGAGCAGTACTTC. Translated, it gives CASTRESEQYF.